This T cell receptor beta chain was recovered during a study of blood T cell repertoires in COVID-19. About the research overall: COVID-19 samples from acute and convalescent phases originated in the United States, Italy and Spain. PBMCs, B-cell-depleted T cells, or T cells were the source of the cDNA or gDNA that made up the material.

TCRdb's copy holds only in-frame clones and misses some; the assay was immunoSEQ multiplex PCR. Here the sample spans more than 300,000 clones, about nine tenths being singletons. The V gene lost 7 bases and the J gene lost 8 bases, with 14 bases spanning the gap. This CDR3 has 12 residues. CDR1 is SGHTA and CDR2 is FQGNSA in the germline V gene. Seattle participants joined during active infection and were tracked over time. The rearrangement joins TRBV7-2 to TRBJ1-2; D is ambiguous. The sequencing sample was made of peripheral blood. The sequence came from a woman aged 25 to 39 with COVID-19, enrolled during active disease. The CDR3 nucleotides are TGTGCCAGCACCCCTAGCAGCGGCGGCTACACCTTC. It specifies CASTPSSGGYTF.